Included here is one TCR beta chain sequence, with context. The target antigen is unknown. The sample originates from a study of T cell responses to AZD1222 COVID-19 vaccine. Second-dose intervals of approximately 4 or approximately 12 weeks were pooled. CDR3 length equals 14 residues. The germline gives CDR1 SGHNT, CDR2 YENEEA. V was cut by 5 bases and J by 8 bases, with 16 bases left in between. The method was immunoSEQ multiplex PCR; TCRdb's version includes in-frame clones alone and lacks a portion of them. Of about 72,000 clones listed, about nine tenths are singletons. Overall study results and limits: Repertoire sampling happened only post peak T cell response. Of the AZD1222 recipients, only 6 or 7 were seropositive at baseline. White British ancestry dominated among donors, who included more females, and clonal diversity was possibly underestimated.

This chain connects TRBV11-3 to TRBJ2-1; D is possibly TRBD2 (7 bases). This specimen consisted of peripheral blood, obtained 28 days after the second AZD1222 dose. The receptor comes from an adult who received the AZD1222 COVID-19 vaccine. CDR3 DNA: TGTGCCAGCAGCCTAGGGGGGGCCAGCGATGAGCAGTTCTTC. This sequence encodes CASSLGGASDEQFF. Full variable domain (rest looked up from reference TRBV11-3 and TRBJ2-1): EAGVVQSPRYKIIEKKQPVAFWCNPISGHNTLYWYLQNLGQGPELLIRYENEEAVDDSQLPKDRFSAERLKGVDSTLKIQPAELGDSAVYLCASSLGGASDEQFFGPGTRLTVL.